This is a list of T cell receptor beta chains from one sample in a study of T cells in Graves' hyperthyroidism and ophthalmopathy. TCRdb independently ran MiXCR on the multiplex PCR reads; one entry per CDR3 protein. The data hold 700,000 or so distinct CDR3 sequences, with around 15% observed a single time. Sequencing used blood. The receptor set was obtained from a man aged 18-30 years with Graves' hyperthyroidism. CDR3s include the opening cysteine and the closing phenylalanine or tryptophan. Each record gives: J gene, D gene, V gene, clone size, CDR3 protein, CDR3 DNA. The D gene is left open where the match is weak. The size of a clone is reported for some rows only, either as once, few or many, or as a class for expanded clones.

>TRBJ2-3|.|TRBV3-1|few
CASSQSRRIPPDTQYF
TGTGCCAGCAGCCAGAGTCGGCGGATTCCCCCAGATACGCAGTATTTT
>TRBJ2-5|TRBD1|TRBV7-2|.
CASGWSTGAETQYF
TGTGCCAGCGGATGGTCCACAGGGGCTGAGACCCAGTACTTC
>TRBJ1-1|TRBD1|TRBV12-3/TRBV12-4|few
CASSPGQGMGDTEAFF
TGTGCCAGCAGCCCGGGACAGGGAATGGGGGACACTGAAGCTTTCTTT
>TRBJ2-2|.|TRBV7-3|few
CASSPRRVPNTGELFF
TGTGCCAGCAGCCCCCGGCGGGTTCCAAACACCGGGGAGCTGTTTTTT
>TRBJ2-7|.|TRBV10-2|few
CATQPGLSSYEQYF
TGCGCCACCCAACCGGGACTGAGCTCCTACGAGCAGTACTTC
>TRBJ2-1|TRBD2|TRBV11-2|many
CASSLLAGEAEQFF
TGTGCCAGCAGCTTACTAGCGGGAGAGGCTGAGCAGTTCTTC
>TRBJ2-4|.|TRBV28|few
CASTYTLAKNIQYF
TGTGCCAGCACCTATACCTTAGCCAAAAACATTCAGTACTTC
>TRBJ2-6|.|TRBV5-4|.
CASSLQASGANVLTF
TGTGCCAGCAGCTTGCAGGCCTCTGGGGCCAACGTCCTGACTTTC
>TRBJ2-1|TRBD2|TRBV6-2/TRBV6-3|few
CASSRTSGSTSYNEQFF
TGTGCCAGCAGCCGGACTAGCGGGAGTACCTCCTACAATGAGCAGTTCTTC
>TRBJ1-5|.|TRBV6-1|.
CASSGFRTGDSNQPQHF
TGTGCCAGCAGTGGGTTTCGGACGGGAGATAGCAATCAGCCCCAGCATTTT
>TRBJ1-4|TRBD1|TRBV6-2/TRBV6-3|few
CASRGQGARANEKLFF
TGTGCCAGCAGGGGACAGGGCGCTAGAGCTAATGAAAAACTGTTTTTT
>TRBJ2-1|.|TRBV5-1|few
CASSLGVAAYNEQFF
TGCGCCAGCAGCTTGGGGGTAGCGGCCTACAATGAGCAGTTCTTC
>TRBJ2-2|.|TRBV24-1|.
CATSDVPHRWNTGELFF
TGTGCCACCAGTGACGTCCCGCATCGGTGGAACACCGGGGAGCTGTTTTTT
>TRBJ2-2|.|TRBV6-4|few
CASSRTRNVDTGELFF
TGTGCCAGCTCCCGGACACGGAACGTCGATACCGGGGAGCTGTTTTTT
>TRBJ2-3|.|TRBV11-2|.
CATAQGLPDTQYF
TGTGCCACCGCCCAGGGTCTTCCAGATACGCAGTATTTT
>TRBJ2-1|TRBD2|TRBV7-2|.
CASSLAGRSSSGRSYEQFF
TGTGCCAGCAGCTTAGCGGGTCGTTCGTCTAGCGGGAGAAGCTATGAGCAGTTCTTC
>TRBJ2-7|TRBD2|TRBV11-3|.
CASSLDRLAGVTYEQYF
TGTGCCAGCAGCTTAGATCGACTAGCGGGAGTCACCTACGAGCAGTACTTC
>TRBJ2-3|.|TRBV11-2|.
CASSLGASRVTDTQYF
TGTGCCAGCAGCTTAGGAGCTTCGCGGGTCACAGATACGCAGTATTTT
>TRBJ1-1|.|TRBV7-2|many
CASTSGGRRYTEAFF
TGTGCCAGCACCTCGGGGGGCAGACGATACACTGAAGCTTTCTTT
>TRBJ2-3|.|TRBV28|many
CASSRAGNTDTQYF
TGTGCCAGCTCCCGGGCCGGGAACACAGATACGCAGTATTTT
>TRBJ1-2|.|TRBV11-2|.
CASGHGGAYGYTF
TGTGCCAGCGGTCATGGGGGGGCCTATGGCTACACCTTC
>TRBJ1-2|.|TRBV18|many
CASSPGEGYTF
TGTGCCAGCTCACCAGGCGAAGGCTACACCTTC
>TRBJ2-7|TRBD2|TRBV20-1|.
CGPQRPGGHYEQYF
TGCGGCCCCCAACGACCGGGAGGCCACTACGAGCAGTACTTC
>TRBJ2-1|.|TRBV27|many
CASSLGITYNEQFF
TGTGCCAGCAGTTTGGGAATCACCTACAATGAGCAGTTCTTC
>TRBJ1-1|.|TRBV28|many
CASTPSGNTEAFF
TGTGCCAGCACCCCTTCTGGGAACACTGAAGCTTTCTTT
>TRBJ2-3|.|TRBV24-1|.
CATSEPIAVSTDTQYF
TGTGCCACCAGTGAGCCAATAGCTGTTAGCACAGATACGCAGTATTTT